The present T cell receptor beta chain was sequenced within a study of cytotoxic CD8 clonotypes in ibrutinib-treated CLL. Study-level points and caveats: Contraction or stability on treatment characterized the public clonotypes, which were uncommon. T-cell clonality at baseline went above that of age-matched healthy donors and rose and fell with circulating CD8+ T-cell counts.

With 6 bases removed from V and 3 bases from J, the gap between germline ends came to 12 bases. CDR1 is MNHNY, CDR2 SVGAGI, per germline (reference sequence). The CDR3 consists of 13 residues. Turning to this clone: Its antigen is undetermined.

The targeted sequencing depth was 1 in 200,000 to 1 in 1 million T cells. Generated by immunoSEQ multiplex PCR, the TCRdb table keeps only in-frame clones and is missing some. The sample shows hundreds of thousands of clones, approximately 80% of them seen only once. The sequences come from PBMCs, collected before ibrutinib treatment. The TCR originated in a human donor with chronic lymphocytic leukemia. This chain connects TRBV6-6 to TRBJ2-7; D uncertain. CDR3 protein: CASRVDSYYEQYF. The DNA of the CDR3 is TGTGCCAGCAGGGTTGATTCTTACTACGAGCAGTACTTC.